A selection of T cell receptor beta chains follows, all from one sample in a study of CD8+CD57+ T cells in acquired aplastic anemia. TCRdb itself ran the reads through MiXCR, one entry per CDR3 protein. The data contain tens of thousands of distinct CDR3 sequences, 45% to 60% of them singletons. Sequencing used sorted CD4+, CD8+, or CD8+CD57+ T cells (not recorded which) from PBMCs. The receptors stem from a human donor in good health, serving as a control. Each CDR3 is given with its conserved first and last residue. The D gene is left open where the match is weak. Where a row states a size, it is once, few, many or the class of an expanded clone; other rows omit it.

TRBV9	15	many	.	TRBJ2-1	TGTGCCAGCAGCGAAGGACATTTAACCTACAATGAGCAGTTCTTC	CASSEGHLTYNEQFF
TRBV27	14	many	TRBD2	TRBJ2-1	TGTGCCAGCAGCTTAGCGGGAGCCGGGAATGAGCAGTTCTTC	CASSLAGAGNEQFF
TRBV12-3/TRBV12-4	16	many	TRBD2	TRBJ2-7	TGTGCCAGCAGTTTGGGACTAGCGGGAGGAATTGTCGAGCAGTACTTC	CASSLGLAGGIVEQYF
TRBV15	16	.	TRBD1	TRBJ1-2	TGTGCCACCAGCAGAGCCGGGACAGGAAGTACCTATGGCTACACCTTC	CATSRAGTGSTYGYTF
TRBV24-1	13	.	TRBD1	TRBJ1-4	TGTGCCACCTCCGGGACAGATAATGAAAAACTGTTTTTT	CATSGTDNEKLFF
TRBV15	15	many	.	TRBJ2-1	TGTGCCACCAGCAGGACCCTAGGAGGGGAGAATGAGCAGTTCTTC	CATSRTLGGENEQFF
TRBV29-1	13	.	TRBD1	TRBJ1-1	TGCAGCGCATCCCCTGGCAGGGGGGCTGAGGCTTTCTTT	CSASPGRGAEAFF
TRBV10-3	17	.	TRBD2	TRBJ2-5	TGTGCCATCAGTGGCCCGGGACTAGCGGGTTTACAAGAGACCCAGTACTTC	CAISGPGLAGLQETQYF
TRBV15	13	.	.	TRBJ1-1	TGTGCCACCAGCAGAGAAAGGGGAACTGAAGCTTTCTTT	CATSRERGTEAFF
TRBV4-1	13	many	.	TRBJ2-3	TGCGCCAGCAGCCAATACCAAACAGATACGCAGTATTTT	CASSQYQTDTQYF
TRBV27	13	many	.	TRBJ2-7	TGTGCCAGCAGTTTATCGGGGGTCCACGAGCAGTACTTC	CASSLSGVHEQYF
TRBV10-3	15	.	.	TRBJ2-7	TGTGCCATCAGTGAGGGTCAGGTGATAACCTACGAGCAGTACTTC	CAISEGQVITYEQYF
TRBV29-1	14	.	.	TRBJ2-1	TGCAGCGCCCCGGCCCCACAGCGCTACAATGAGCAGTTCTTC	CSAPAPQRYNEQFF
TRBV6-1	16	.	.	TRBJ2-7	TGTGCCAGCAGTGAAGCTTCGGCAGGGAGGACCTACGAGCAGTACTTC	CASSEASAGRTYEQYF
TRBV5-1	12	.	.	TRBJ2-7	TGCGCCAGCAGTGAACAGACACCCGAGCAGTACTTC	CASSEQTPEQYF
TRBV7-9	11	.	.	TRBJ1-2	TGTGCCAGCAGCTTAGTAACTGGCTACACCTTC	CASSLVTGYTF
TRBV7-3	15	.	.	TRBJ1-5	TGTGCCAGCAGCTCCGTGGGGGCTCCGGATCAGCCCCAGCATTTT	CASSSVGAPDQPQHF